A selection of T cell receptor beta chains follows, all from one sample in a study of cytomegalovirus exposure and HLA in healthy donors. Some clones are missing from TCRdb's copy, which holds only in-frame ones; the method was immunoSEQ multiplex PCR. The data hold 170,000 or so clones, with around 81% observed a single time. The sequenced sample consisted of PBMCs. Every receptor here comes from a woman aged 18-30 years in good health and CMV-seropositive. The CDR3 runs from the conserved cysteine through the conserved F or W. Each record gives: J gene, D gene, clone size, V gene, CDR3 protein, CDR3 DNA. D genes are given only for firm matches. Clone size is stated in some rows and not others, as once, few, many or a class when expanded.

>TRBJ1-5|TRBD1|once|TRBV9
CASSASGTAHQPQHF
TGTGCCAGCAGCGCATCCGGGACAGCACATCAGCCCCAGCATTTT
>TRBJ1-5|TRBD1|.|TRBV11-2
CASSLLADRGATQHF
TGTGCCAGCAGCTTATTAGCGGACAGGGGGGCGACCCAGCATTTT
>TRBJ2-1|TRBD2|once|TRBV5-8
CASSSPGLAGVSSYNEQFF
TGTGCCAGCAGCTCACCGGGACTAGCGGGTGTGAGCTCCTACAATGAGCAGTTCTTC
>TRBJ2-7|.|once|TRBV7-9
CASSPRDGTPSGEQYF
TGTGCCAGCAGCCCGAGGGACGGGACTCCTTCGGGAGAGCAGTACTTC
>TRBJ2-3|.|.|TRBV7-2
CASSPTSTSTDTQYF
TGTGCCAGCAGCCCGACTAGTACTAGCACAGATACGCAGTATTTT
>TRBJ1-2|TRBD1|few|TRBV7-2
CASSSYRGSDGYTF
TGTGCCAGCAGCTCGTACAGGGGATCGGATGGCTACACCTTC
>TRBJ1-5|.|.|TRBV2
CASRGGGNTPRPQHF
TGTGCCAGCAGGGGTGGGGGGAATACTCCTCGGCCCCAGCATTTT
>TRBJ2-7|.|few|TRBV5-4
CASSNPATYEQYF
TGTGCCAGCAGCAACCCTGCGACCTACGAGCAGTACTTC
>TRBJ2-1|TRBD2|.|TRBV5-5
CASSLVRGGSYNEQFF
TGTGCCAGCAGCTTGGTGCGGGGGGGCTCCTACAATGAGCAGTTCTTC
>TRBJ1-5|TRBD1|.|TRBV27
CASSSTGGVGQPQHF
TGTGCCAGCAGTTCTACAGGGGGCGTAGGACAGCCCCAGCATTTT